This is a list of T cell receptor beta chains from one sample in a study of vaccination and CD4 T cells after COVID-19. These TCRs are of unknown antigen specificity. TCRdb reprocessed the PCR reads with MiXCR, giving one entry per CDR3 protein. The sample lists 8,700 or so distinct CDR3 sequences; around 67% were seen once. The sequenced sample was CD4+ T cells from blood, cultured in vitro, obtained before SARS-CoV-2 vaccination. The receptor source for this set is a human donor who had recovered from COVID-19. Each CDR3 is given with its conserved first and last residue.

CASTTRNTGELFF	13	TRBV6-1
CASSALGASYYEQFF	15	TRBV7-3
CASGRSNEQYF	11	TRBV27
CASSPGLRDREQYF	14	TRBV7-2
CASSTGFSDYGYTF	14	TRBV27
CASTTNYGYTF	11	TRBV19
CAWSVHRTINTEAFF	15	TRBV30
CSAHRELNYGYTF	13	TRBV20-1
CSADTGSIGNTEAFF	15	TRBV20-1
CSAYGLAGSRGAQYF	15	TRBV20-1
CASSLWSLVETQYF	14	TRBV12-3/TRBV12-4
CATSRDPNQPQHF	13	TRBV15
CASSLASGRGTDTQYF	16	TRBV7-2
CASSSQGLAGPSYNEQFF	18	TRBV21-1
CAWSDGQPSPEQYF	14	TRBV30
CASSPRSWNTGELFF	15	TRBV28
CASKSTSGSPDTQYF	15	TRBV2
CASSQPSTSGMGTQYF	16	TRBV4-2
CASSYRRGRSNQPQHF	16	TRBV6-5
CASQRGTEMNTEAFF	15	TRBV6-2/TRBV6-3
CASSPDWARGNQPQHF	16	TRBV28
CASSLSGLYGYTF	13	TRBV28
CATSPGRLNNSPLHF	15	TRBV15
CASSEVQFRGGYEQYF	16	TRBV2
CASSLALYEQYF	12	TRBV7-2
CASRPLAGGPSYHEQYF	17	TRBV6-1
CSVNSGTLVETQYF	14	TRBV29-1
CASRRRTSPDTGELFF	16	TRBV7-2
CASRGIRSASGRLEQYF	17	TRBV5-1
CASSRLGQETQYF	13	TRBV6-2/TRBV6-3
CATSRDISGQGDGYTF	16	TRBV15
CASSYSMAQGANEQFF	16	TRBV6-5
CSASSGLGNQPQHF	14	TRBV20-1
CASSPPGPGRNEQYF	15	TRBV18
CASNPGVKTGELFF	14	TRBV27
CASSLEQFIYGYTF	14	TRBV5-6
CASSQVDMGMSAGQPQHF	18	TRBV4-1
CAISGQDYGYTF	12	TRBV10-3
CASVWDFVPRNEQFF	15	TRBV7-8
CAISEIGELFF	11	TRBV10-3
CASSLALFPGQADSPLHF	18	TRBV7-8